A selection of T cell receptor beta chains follows, all from one sample in a study of cytomegalovirus exposure and HLA in healthy donors. Here immunoSEQ multiplex PCR was the method, and the copy in TCRdb shows in-frame clones only, minus some. The sample has around 200,000 clones, approximately 82% seen once. The sequencing input was PBMCs. These receptors were collected from a woman aged 35 to 49 in good health and CMV-seronegative. CDR3s include the opening cysteine and the closing phenylalanine or tryptophan. The D gene is left open where the match is weak. For some rows the clone size is stated as once, few or many, or as a class when expanded; others skip it.

TRBJ2-3,TRBV7-2,-,-,CASSPLRVFGTDTQYF,TGTGCCAGCAGCCCCCTCAGGGTTTTCGGCACAGATACGCAGTATTTT
TRBJ2-1,TRBV7-3,TRBD1,-,CASSYDSSGTASEQFF,TGTGCCAGCAGCTACGATTCTTCCGGGACAGCTTCTGAGCAGTTCTTC
TRBJ2-7,TRBV28,-,-,CASSPHFYEQYF,TGTGCCAGCAGTCCTCACTTCTACGAGCAGTACTTC
TRBJ2-3,TRBV9,TRBD2,-,CASSPGGASTQYF,TGTGCCAGCAGCCCCGGGGGGGCATCTACGCAGTATTTT
TRBJ2-2,TRBV7-2,-,once,CASSPITGELFF,TGTGCCAGCAGCCCAATCACCGGGGAGCTGTTTTTT
TRBJ2-2,TRBV9,TRBD2,-,CASSPGGANTGELFF,TGTGCCAGCAGCCCGGGGGGGGCCAACACCGGGGAGCTGTTTTTT
TRBJ1-4,TRBV7-8,-,-,CASSPVALATNEKLFF,TGTGCCAGCAGTCCCGTGGCCCTTGCAACTAATGAAAAACTGTTTTTT
TRBJ2-7,TRBV29-1,TRBD1,few,CSVQGVDRGQEGLEQYF,TGCAGCGTTCAGGGCGTGGACAGGGGCCAGGAGGGGCTCGAGCAGTACTTC
TRBJ1-5,TRBV6-6,-,-,CAARGSNQPQHF,TGTGCTGCTCGGGGTAGCAATCAGCCCCAGCATTTT
TRBJ2-1,TRBV28,TRBD1,-,CASSPATGTGSYNEQFF,TGTGCCAGCAGTCCCGCTACCGGGACAGGGTCTTACAATGAGCAGTTCTTC
TRBJ1-1,TRBV15,-,-,CATSRDGGMNTEAFF,TGTGCCACCAGCAGAGATGGGGGGATGAACACTGAAGCTTTCTTT
TRBJ2-2,TRBV11-3,-,few,CASSLDRWDSLYTGELFF,TGTGCCAGCAGCTTAGATCGGTGGGACTCCCTTTACACCGGGGAGCTGTTTTTT
TRBJ1-2,TRBV4-3,-,-,CASSQGYRVDYGYTF,TGCGCCAGCAGCCAAGGTTACAGGGTAGACTATGGCTACACCTTC
TRBJ2-5,TRBV7-6,TRBD2,-,CASSLTGLAGTTQETQYF,TGTGCCAGCAGCTTAACGGGACTAGCGGGGACAACACAAGAGACCCAGTACTTC
TRBJ2-7,TRBV29-1,-,-,CSVGQAYEQYF,TGCAGCGTTGGACAGGCCTACGAGCAGTACTTC
TRBJ2-2,TRBV2,-,-,CASSEVGTALTGELFF,TGTGCCAGCAGTGAAGTAGGTACAGCCCTCACCGGGGAGCTGTTTTTT
TRBJ1-6,TRBV4-3,-,-,CASSQDRQGRSPLHF,TGCGCCAGCAGCCAAGATCGGCAGGGGAGATCACCCCTCCACTTT
TRBJ1-1,TRBV25-1,-,-,CASSDSEGDAEAFF,TGTGCCAGCAGTGATTCCGAGGGGGACGCTGAAGCTTTCTTT
TRBJ1-1,TRBV4-3,TRBD1,-,CASSPGTGVGTEAFF,TGCGCCAGCAGCCCCGGGACAGGGGTAGGGACTGAAGCTTTCTTT
TRBJ1-2,TRBV29-1,-,-,CSVEGGGGADRSYTF,TGCAGCGTTGAAGGCGGCGGGGGGGCGGATAGGAGCTACACCTTC
TRBJ2-2,TRBV9,-,-,CASSVEGAGYTGELFF,TGTGCCAGCAGCGTAGAGGGGGCGGGGTATACCGGGGAGCTGTTTTTT
TRBJ1-3,TRBV6-5,-,-,CASSYLRDSGNTIYF,TGTGCCAGCAGTTACCTGCGGGACTCTGGAAACACCATATATTTT
TRBJ2-2,TRBV6-5,-,-,CASSWTPNTGELFF,TGTGCCAGCAGTTGGACACCTAACACCGGGGAGCTGTTTTTT
TRBJ1-1,TRBV6-1,TRBD1,-,CASSIQGATEAFF,TGTGCCAGCAGTATACAGGGGGCGACTGAAGCTTTCTTT
TRBJ2-7,TRBV27,-,few,CASRGAAHRAYEQYF,TGTGCCAGCAGGGGGGCGGCACACCGGGCTTACGAGCAGTACTTC
TRBJ1-5,TRBV5-6,-,few,CASSLGVATNQPQHF,TGTGCCAGCAGCTTGGGGGTAGCCACTAATCAGCCCCAGCATTTT
TRBJ1-2,TRBV29-1,TRBD1,-,CSAPGQGAKGYTF,TGCAGCGCACCGGGACAGGGGGCGAAGGGCTACACCTTC
TRBJ1-2,TRBV2,-,-,CASSVVPSGGYTF,TGTGCCAGCAGCGTCGTCCCATCAGGGGGCTACACCTTC
TRBJ1-3,TRBV30,-,-,CAWNAGGNTIYF,TGTGCCTGGAATGCGGGAGGAAACACCATATATTTT
TRBJ2-7,TRBV14,-,-,CASSQDSGPLASYEQYF,TGTGCCAGCAGCCAAGATTCTGGTCCTTTGGCCTCCTACGAGCAGTACTTC
TRBJ1-2,TRBV5-1,TRBD1,-,CASSLGTGGNGYTF,TGCGCCAGCAGCTTGGGGACAGGGGGGAATGGCTACACCTTC
TRBJ2-7,TRBV14,TRBD1,-,CASSPRTGSAGEQYF,TGTGCCAGCAGCCCCCGGACAGGGAGTGCGGGCGAGCAGTACTTC
TRBJ2-5,TRBV7-6,TRBD1,-,CASSSDQGAGETQYF,TGTGCCAGCAGCTCGGACCAGGGGGCTGGCGAGACCCAGTACTTC